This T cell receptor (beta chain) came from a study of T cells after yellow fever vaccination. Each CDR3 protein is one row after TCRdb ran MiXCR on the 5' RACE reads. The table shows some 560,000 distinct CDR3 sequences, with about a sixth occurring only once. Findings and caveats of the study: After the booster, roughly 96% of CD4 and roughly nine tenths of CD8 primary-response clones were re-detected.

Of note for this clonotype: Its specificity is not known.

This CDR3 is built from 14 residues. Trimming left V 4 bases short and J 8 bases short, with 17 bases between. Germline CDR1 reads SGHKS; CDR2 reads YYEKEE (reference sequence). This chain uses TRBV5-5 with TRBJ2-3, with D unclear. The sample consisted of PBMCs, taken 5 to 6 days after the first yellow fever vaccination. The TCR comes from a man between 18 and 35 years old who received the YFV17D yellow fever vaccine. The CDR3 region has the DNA TGTGCCAGCAGCACCCGGCCCCAAGGTGGTACGCAGTATTTT. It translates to CASSTRPQGGTQYF.